These 30 T cell receptor beta chains originate from one sample sequenced in a study of blood T cell repertoires in COVID-19. Clones were sequenced by immunoSEQ multiplex PCR, and TCRdb holds only the in-frame ones, with some missing. The top ten clones hold approximately 15% of a sample with over 80,000 clones, about four fifths of them seen once. Input material: peripheral blood. Source of these receptors: a woman in her sixties with acute or convalescent COVID-19.

The chain links TRBV3-1 (or the pseudogene TRBV3-2) to TRBJ1-1; D perhaps matches TRBD1 (5 bases). This CDR3 contains 14 residues. Germline V lookup: CDR1 LGHDT, CDR2 YNNKEL (reference sequence). V was cut by 2 bases and J by 4 bases, with 11 bases left in between. The CDR3 is CASSQPGPATEAFF. The CDR3 DNA is TGTGCCAGCAGCCAACCAGGGCCGGCCACTGAAGCTTTCTTT.

The chain has TRBV10-1 and TRBJ1-3; 7 nucleotides align to TRBD1. Germline values: CDR1 WNHNN, CDR2 SYGVQD (reference sequence). After removal of 6 bases from V and 2 bases from J, the junction contained 10 bases not matched to a gene. CDR3 length: 16 residues. The CDR3 nucleotides are TGCGCCAGCAGATCGAGGGGGCCAGGGGCTGGAAACACCATATATTTT. Its protein is CASRSRGPGAGNTIYF.

CDR3 DNA sequence: TGTGCCAGCAGTGAATGGACAGAAAACTACGAGCAGTACTTC. This gives the protein CASSEWTENYEQYF. This rearrangement joins TRBV2 to TRBJ2-7; TRBD1 is a possible D gene (6 bases). Trimming cost V 2 bases and J 3 bases, with 11 bases left between them. The CDR3 sequence is 14 residues long. CDR1 is SNHLY, CDR2 FYNNEI, per germline.

V gene TRBV3-1 (or the pseudogene TRBV3-2) combines with J gene TRBJ2-7; D remains ambiguous. Germline loops: CDR1 LGHDT, CDR2 YNNKEL (reference sequence). Trimming took off 1 base at V and 6 bases at J, with 7 bases between the two ends. The length of the CDR3 is 12 residues. CDR3: CASSQVGGEQYF. CDR3 DNA: TGTGCCAGCAGCCAAGTTGGCGGCGAGCAGTACTTC.

This clone was detected only a few times. CDR3 amino acids: CASSLGASTDTQYF. The CDR3, as DNA: TGTGCCAGCAGTTTGGGGGCTAGCACAGATACGCAGTATTTT. The chain links TRBV27 to TRBJ2-3; D may be TRBD1 (6 bases). This CDR3 spans 14 amino acids. From germline, CDR1 is MNHEY and CDR2 SMNVEV (reference sequence). Trimming pared 3 bases from V and 0 bases from J, leaving 7 bases between.

This clone was found once. This sequence joins TRBV2 and TRBJ2-1; the match to TRBD2 covers 11 bases. J gave up 8 bases and V 5 bases, and 8 bases lay outside the gene matches. CDR1 SNHLY and CDR2 FYNNEI come from the germline V gene. The CDR3 has 15 amino acids. The DNA of the CDR3 is TGTGCCAGCAGTTTAGCGGGAGGGCCGTCCCATGAGCAGTTCTTC. Translation gives CASSLAGGPSHEQFF. The full variable domain, with the rest looked up from reference TRBV2 and TRBJ2-1, is EPEVTQTPSHQVTQMGQEVILRCVPISNHLYFYWYRQILGQKVEFLVSFYNNEISEKSEIFDDQFSVERPDGSNFTLKIRSTKLEDSAMYFCASSLAGGPSHEQFFGPGTRLTVL.

The CDR3 DNA is TGTGCCAGCAGCTTCACTAGCTCCTACAATGAGCAGTTCTTC. Its protein product is CASSFTSSYNEQFF. The rearrangement links TRBV5-5 to TRBJ2-1; tentatively, D is TRBD2 (5 bases). The ends were cut back, 2 bases at V and 0 bases at J, with 6 bases in the middle. The CDR3 spans 14 residues. The germline V gene encodes CDR1 SGHKS and CDR2 YYEKEE (reference sequence).

V usage is TRBV11-3 and J usage is TRBJ2-1; 8 bases fit TRBD2. The V and J ends lost 4 bases and 1 base, in that order; junction bases with no gene match: 12. CDR3 length equals 18 residues. The germline V gene encodes CDR1 SGHNT and CDR2 YENEEA. CDR3 coding DNA: TGTGCCAGCAGCTCCCCAAGGGGCGGGGGGTCGTCCTACAATGAGCAGTTCTTC. Its protein is CASSSPRGGGSSYNEQFF.

This chain joins TRBV12-3 or TRBV12-4 and TRBJ2-1; D may be TRBD1 (6 bases). The CDR3 contains 12 residues. V was cut by 2 bases and J by 11 bases, with 10 bases left in between. This CDR3 is CASSLTGIKQFF. DNA for the CDR3: TGTGCCAGCAGTTTAACAGGGATAAAGCAGTTCTTC.

This sequence joins TRBV11-2 and TRBJ2-7, with D unclear. Looked up from germline, CDR1 is SGHAT and CDR2 is FQNNGV. Between the trimmed V and J ends, which lost 5 bases and 3 bases, there was a span of 14 bases. This CDR3 contains 14 residues. CDR3 nucleotide sequence: TGTGCCAGCAGCGCCTCGCAGGTAAACTACGAGCAGTACTTC. As protein: CASSASQVNYEQYF.

The chain carries TRBV9 and TRBJ1-6; 7 bases fit TRBD1. The CDR3 sequence is 15 residues long. Per the germline V gene, CDR1 is SGDLS and CDR2 is YYNGEE. With V trimmed by 3 bases and J by 8 bases, 8 bases remained unmatched. CDR3 protein: CASSEGQLGDSPLHF. The CDR3 coding sequence is TGTGCCAGCAGCGAGGGACAGCTTGGTGATTCACCCCTCCACTTT.

The V call is TRBV4-3, the J call TRBJ1-1, with D unresolved. Trimming left V 0 bases short and J 8 bases short, with 16 bases between. Germline V gene lookup returns CDR1 LGHNA and CDR2 YSLEER. This CDR3 is built from 15 residues. CDR3 in DNA: TGCGCCAGCAGCCAAGATACCTTCCGGAGGGAGGAAGCTTTCTTT. Protein product: CASSQDTFRREEAFF.

The chain has TRBV4-3 and TRBJ1-2, with 8 bases lining up with TRBD1. Unmatched junction bases numbered 8, after V lost 3 bases and J lost 5 bases. Per germline, CDR1 LGHNA and CDR2 YSLEER. CDR3 length: 15 amino acids. The CDR3 sequence: CASSQQTGAGYGYTF. Written as DNA, the CDR3 is TGCGCCAGCAGCCAGCAGACAGGGGCGGGTTATGGCTACACCTTC.

A remark on this clone: Other DNA sequences from this sample encode an identical CDR3 as well. The rearrangement joins TRBV7-3 to TRBJ2-5; perhaps TRBD1 as D (6 bases). This CDR3 region has 14 residues. The V end lost 5 bases, the J end lost 1 base, and 11 bases lay between the germline ends. CDR1 is SGHTA, CDR2 FQGTGA, per germline. The CDR3 loop reads CASSPTGLQETQYF. In DNA, the CDR3 is TGTGCCAGCAGCCCGACAGGCCTCCAAGAGACCCAGTACTTC.

CDR3 amino acids: CASSSGQGKSGNTIYF. The CDR3 nucleotides read TGTGCCAGTAGTTCCGGACAGGGAAAATCTGGAAACACCATATATTTT. The chain uses TRBV19 and TRBJ1-3, with 8 bases fitting TRBD1. Germline V gene sequence: CDR1 LNHDA, CDR2 SQIVND (reference sequence). CDR3 size: 16 residues. V was clipped by 5 bases and J by 1 base; unmatched bases: 7. Filled out from reference TRBV19 and TRBJ1-3, the complete variable domain reads DGGITQSPKYLFRKEGQNVTLSCEQNLNHDAMYWYRQDPGQGLRLIYYSQIVNDFQKGDIAEGYSVSREKKESFPLTVTSAQKNPTAFYLCASSSGQGKSGNTIYFGEGSWLTVV.

This chain links TRBV11-2 with TRBJ2-7; 14 bases match TRBD2. The germline gives CDR1 SGHAT, CDR2 FQNNGV. With V trimmed by 1 base and J by 3 bases, 2 bases remained unmatched. This CDR3 region has 16 residues. The CDR3 is CASSLGLAGGVYEQYF. The DNA of the CDR3 is TGTGCCAGCAGCTTAGGACTAGCGGGAGGGGTCTACGAGCAGTACTTC.

The chain employs TRBV7-3 and TRBJ1-1; 7 positions match TRBD1. From germline, CDR1 is SGHTA and CDR2 FQGTGA. After removal of 0 bases from V and 3 bases from J, the junction contained 1 base not matched to a gene. The CDR3 has 14 residues. This chain's CDR3 is CASSLTGGDTEAFF. The CDR3 nucleotides are TGTGCCAGCAGCTTAACAGGGGGCGACACTGAAGCTTTCTTT. Drawing the rest from reference TRBV7-3 and TRBJ1-1, the complete variable domain is GAGVSQTPSNKVTEKGKYVELRCDPISGHTALYWYRQSLGQGPEFLIYFQGTGAADDSGLPNDRFFAVRPEGSVSTLKIQRTERGDSAVYLCASSLTGGDTEAFFGQGTRLTVV.

The chain combines TRBV5-1 with TRBJ1-3; tentatively, D is TRBD1 (5 bases). V was trimmed by 0 bases and J by 0 bases, leaving 19 bases between them. The CDR3 is made up of 19 amino acids. Germline V gene lookup returns CDR1 SGHRS and CDR2 YFSETQ. The CDR3 protein is CASSLVRDYLCFSGNTIYF. Here the CDR3 DNA reads TGCGCCAGCAGCTTGGTTCGGGACTACCTTTGTTTCTCTGGAAACACCATATATTTT.

This clone was counted only a few times. The V call is TRBV19, the J call TRBJ2-7; D might be TRBD1 (5 bases). The CDR3 is 13 amino acids. Per the germline V gene, CDR1 is LNHDA and CDR2 is SQIVND (reference sequence). V was cut by 3 bases and J by 3 bases, with 9 bases left in between. The CDR3 protein is CASSIGQGYEQYF. DNA for the CDR3: TGTGCCAGTAGTATTGGGCAGGGCTACGAGCAGTACTTC.

This clone was recorded at least ten times. The V gene is TRBV18, the J gene TRBJ2-3; maybe TRBD1 (5 bases). Trimming shortened V by 1 base and J by 4 bases, and 9 bases separated the two germline ends. CDR1 and CDR2 from the germline V gene are KGHSH and LQKENI. The CDR3 runs 14 residues. CDR3 region: CASSPRQLADTQYF. CDR3 in DNA: TGTGCCAGCTCACCACGACAGTTAGCAGATACGCAGTATTTT.

The V gene is TRBV5-1, the J gene TRBJ1-6; a possible D gene is TRBD1 (5 bases). With 3 bases removed from V and 0 bases from J, the gap between germline ends came to 7 bases. The germline gives CDR1 SGHRS, CDR2 YFSETQ. The CDR3 is 15 amino acids. CDR3 region: CASSSTASYNSPLHF. CDR3 DNA: TGCGCCAGCAGCTCGACAGCCTCCTATAATTCACCCCTCCACTTT. Together with reference TRBV5-1 and TRBJ1-6, the CDR3 gives the full variable domain: KAGVTQTPRYLIKTRGQQVTLSCSPISGHRSVSWYQQTPGQGLQFLFEYFSETQRNKGNFPGRFSGRQFSNSRSEMNVSTLELGDSALYLCASSSTASYNSPLHFGNGTRLTVT.

This rearrangement joins TRBV5-1 to TRBJ2-1; D unclear. This CDR3 contains 14 residues. V shed 4 bases and J shed 8 bases, with 16 bases lying between them. Germline lookup yields CDR1 SGHRS and CDR2 YFSETQ. The CDR3 DNA is TGCGCCAGCAGCCGAGATAACTACTTGGATGAGCAGTTCTTC. Residues: CASSRDNYLDEQFF. Supplemented by reference TRBV5-1 and TRBJ2-1, the full variable domain reads KAGVTQTPRYLIKTRGQQVTLSCSPISGHRSVSWYQQTPGQGLQFLFEYFSETQRNKGNFPGRFSGRQFSNSRSEMNVSTLELGDSALYLCASSRDNYLDEQFFGPGTRLTVL.

V usage is TRBV24-1 and J usage is TRBJ2-5, with 8 positions matching TRBD1. This CDR3 region has 15 residues. Trimming cost V 5 bases and J 5 bases; bases outside gene matches: 9. Germline V gene lookup returns CDR1 KGHDR and CDR2 SFDVKD. The chain's CDR3 is CATSVGQGFGETQYF. Written as DNA, the CDR3 is TGTGCCACCAGTGTCGGACAGGGTTTTGGGGAGACCCAGTACTTC.

V usage is TRBV3-1 (or the pseudogene TRBV3-2) and J usage is TRBJ2-7; possibly TRBD1 for D (6 bases). This CDR3 is 14 amino acids long. V lost 5 bases and J 2 bases, leaving 13 bases between the germline ends. CDR1 and CDR2 from the germline V gene are LGHDT and YNNKEL (reference sequence). CDR3 DNA: TGTGCCAGCAGCTACAATACAGGGACCTACGAGCAGTACTTC. This sequence encodes CASSYNTGTYEQYF.

This chain uses TRBV12-5 with TRBJ1-2; possibly TRBD1 for D (5 bases). CDR3 length: 14 residues. The germline CDR1 and CDR2 sequences are LGHNT and FRNRAP. V lost 6 bases, J lost 4 bases, and 15 bases lay in between. The CDR3 region has the DNA TGTGCTAGTGGCCCTTGGGGAGGGACCTATGGCTACACCTTC. It translates to CASGPWGGTYGYTF.

This clone was seen a single time. The chain links TRBV29-1 to TRBJ2-1, with TRBD2 matching 11 bases. Germline V lookup: CDR1 SQVTM, CDR2 ANQGSEA. J was trimmed by 2 bases and V by 1 base; bases with no gene match: 4. The CDR3 loop spans 16 amino acids. The CDR3 here is CSVEAGLAEAYNEQFF. In nucleotides, the CDR3 is TGCAGCGTTGAAGCGGGACTAGCGGAAGCCTACAATGAGCAGTTCTTC.

The CDR3 DNA is TGTGCCAGCAGTCCCCAGAACTATGGCTACACCTTC. Translated, it gives CASSPQNYGYTF. V is TRBV28 and J is TRBJ1-2, with unresolved D. Trimming cost V 5 bases and J 2 bases, with 6 bases left between them. Germline loops: CDR1 MDHEN, CDR2 SYDVKM. The CDR3 is 12 amino acids.

This clone was recorded once. The J gene is TRBJ1-5, the V gene TRBV19, with 7 bases aligning to TRBD1. Unmatched junction bases numbered 5, after V lost 3 bases and J lost 3 bases. Germline assignment: CDR1 LNHDA and CDR2 SQIVND (reference sequence). This CDR3 region has 15 residues. The CDR3 DNA follows: TGTGCCAGTAGTATTATTGGACAGGCCAATCAGCCCCAGCATTTT. This translates into CASSIIGQANQPQHF. Combining the CDR3 with reference TRBV19 and TRBJ1-5 gives the whole variable domain DGGITQSPKYLFRKEGQNVTLSCEQNLNHDAMYWYRQDPGQGLRLIYYSQIVNDFQKGDIAEGYSVSREKKESFPLTVTSAQKNPTAFYLCASSIIGQANQPQHFGDGTRLSIL.

J is TRBJ2-3 and V is TRBV3-1 (or the pseudogene TRBV3-2); TRBD2 matches 9 bases. The CDR3 length is 17 residues. Trimming took 0 bases from V and 5 from J; bases not matched to a gene: 9. Germline V gene sequence: CDR1 LGHDT, CDR2 YNNKEL (reference sequence). CDR3 coding DNA: TGTGCCAGCAGCCAAGAATGGGATAGCGGGAGTTTAGATACGCAGTATTTT. Its translation is CASSQEWDSGSLDTQYF.

The chain carries TRBV3-1 (or the pseudogene TRBV3-2) and TRBJ1-3, with D perhaps matching TRBD1 (6 bases). The germline V gene encodes CDR1 LGHDT and CDR2 YNNKEL (reference sequence). The CDR3 spans 15 residues. Between the trimmed V and J ends, which lost 3 bases and 8 bases, there was a span of 17 bases. The DNA of the CDR3 is TGTGCCAGCAGCCAGGACTTGCAGGGGTTAGACACCATATATTTT. Protein: CASSQDLQGLDTIYF.